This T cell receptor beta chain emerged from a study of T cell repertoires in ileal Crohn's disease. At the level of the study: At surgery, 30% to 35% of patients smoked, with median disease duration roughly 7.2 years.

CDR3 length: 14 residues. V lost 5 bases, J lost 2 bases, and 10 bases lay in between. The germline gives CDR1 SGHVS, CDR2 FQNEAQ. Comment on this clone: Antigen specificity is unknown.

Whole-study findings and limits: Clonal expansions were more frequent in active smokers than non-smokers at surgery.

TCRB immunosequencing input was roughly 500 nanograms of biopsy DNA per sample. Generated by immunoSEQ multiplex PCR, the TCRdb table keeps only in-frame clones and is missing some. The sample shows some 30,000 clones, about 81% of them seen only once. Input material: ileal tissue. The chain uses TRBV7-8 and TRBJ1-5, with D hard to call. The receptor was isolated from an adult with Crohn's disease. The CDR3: CASSLQTGNQPQHF. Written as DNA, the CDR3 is TGTGCCAGCAGCCTACAGACGGGCAATCAGCCCCAGCATTTT.